One and the same sample provided the 17 T cell receptor beta chains below, sequenced in a study of beta chain features in type 1 diabetes. Their cognate antigens are unknown. Regarding the study as a whole: Across all four CD4+ subsets, people with type 1 diabetes showed modestly shorter TCRB CDR3s.

The sequenced template was cDNA made from the entire isolated RNA. Assay used: immunoSEQ multiplex PCR; TCRdb lists only in-frame clones, some missing. The table shows some 140,000 clones, with approximately 10% occurring only once. The sample taken for sequencing was central memory CD4+ T cells from blood. Every receptor here comes from a man aged 25-45 years with type 1 diabetes.

The V call is TRBV7-3, the J call TRBJ2-5, with a weak D call TRBD1 (6 bases). The V end lost 8 bases, the J end lost 2 bases, and 12 bases lay between the germline ends. Per the germline V gene, CDR1 is SGHTA and CDR2 is FQGTGA. The CDR3 totals 13 residues. The CDR3 coding sequence is TGTGCCAGCGGTAGACAGGCACAAGAGACCCAGTACTTC. Translated: CASGRQAQETQYF.

This clone has more than one count but fewer than ten. The gene calls are TRBV7-2 and TRBJ2-7; 7 bases map to TRBD2. The germline V gene has CDR1 SGHTA and CDR2 FQGNSA. The ends lost 1 base at V and 3 bases at J; junction bases unmatched: 6. The CDR3 runs to 15 residues. DNA for the CDR3: TGTGCCAGCAGCTTAGGGTGGGGAGGGGACTACGAGCAGTACTTC. Encoded protein: CASSLGWGGDYEQYF. Full variable domain (remainder filled in from reference TRBV7-2 and TRBJ2-7): GAGVSQSPSNKVTEKGKDVELRCDPISGHTALYWYRQSLGQGLEFLIYFQGNSAPDKSGLPSDRFSAERTGGSVSTLTIQRTQQEDSAVYLCASSLGWGGDYEQYFGPGTRLTVT.

This chain joins TRBV19 and TRBJ2-2; 9 bases fit TRBD1. Germline V gives CDR1 LNHDA, CDR2 SQIVND (reference sequence). The CDR3 is 17 residues long. The J segment lost 4 bases and the V segment lost 10 bases, leaving 16 bases of the junction unmatched. The CDR3 is CATWGGQGQSITGELFF. The CDR3 nucleotides are TGTGCCACCTGGGGCGGACAGGGGCAATCTATCACCGGGGAGCTGTTTTTT.

This sequence joins TRBV5-1 and TRBJ2-2; a weak D match, TRBD2 (6 bases). The V gene's germline CDR1 is SGHRS and CDR2 YFSETQ. The CDR3 loop spans 15 amino acids. V was clipped by 7 bases and J by 4 bases, with 17 bases between them. The CDR3 sequence: CASQLAVGSTGELFF. CDR3 DNA sequence: TGCGCCAGCCAGTTAGCGGTTGGATCCACCGGGGAGCTGTTTTTT.

This chain links TRBV28 with TRBJ2-5; 12 bases align to TRBD2. Per the germline V gene, CDR1 is MDHEN and CDR2 is SYDVKM. Unmatched junction bases numbered 14, after V lost 7 bases and J lost 5 bases. The CDR3 has 17 amino acids. CDR3 in DNA: TGTGCCAGCACTGCACCCTGGACTAGCGGGGTCTTTGAGACCCAGTACTTC. Its translation: CASTAPWTSGVFETQYF.

This clone showed up just a few times. The chain uses TRBV2 and TRBJ1-1; weak D call: TRBD1 (6 bases). Germline V gives CDR1 SNHLY, CDR2 FYNNEI. This CDR3 spans 12 amino acids. Trimming left V 4 bases short and J 5 bases short, with 8 bases between. The CDR3 is CASSVRGTEAFF. CDR3 in DNA: TGTGCCAGCAGTGTAAGGGGGACTGAAGCTTTCTTT.

V is TRBV7-2 and J is TRBJ1-1, with 7 bases identical to TRBD1. With V trimmed by 5 bases and J by 10 bases, 10 bases remained unmatched. CDR3 length: 13 amino acids. Germline V gene lookup returns CDR1 SGHTA and CDR2 FQGNSA. The DNA for the CDR3 is TGTGCCAGCAGCCACAGGGGTACCGCTGGAGCTTTCTTT. Protein sequence: CASSHRGTAGAFF. The full variable domain, its missing parts supplied by reference TRBV7-2 and TRBJ1-1, is GAGVSQSPSNKVTEKGKDVELRCDPISGHTALYWYRQSLGQGLEFLIYFQGNSAPDKSGLPSDRFSAERTGGSVSTLTIQRTQQEDSAVYLCASSHRGTAGAFFGQGTRLTVV.

The genes are TRBV9 and TRBJ2-5, with a tentative D call TRBD2 (5 bases). Trimming left V 1 base short and J 7 bases short, with 11 bases between. The CDR3 has 13 amino acids. CDR1 and CDR2 from the germline V gene are SGDLS and YYNGEE. The CDR3 is CASSVSLVGTQYF. The CDR3 nucleotides are TGTGCCAGCAGCGTATCACTAGTAGGGACCCAGTACTTC. The full variable domain, completed using reference TRBV9 and TRBJ2-5, is DSGVTQTPKHLITATGQRVTLRCSPRSGDLSVYWYQQSLDQGLQFLIQYYNGEERAKGNILERFSAQQFPDLHSELNLSSLELGDSALYFCASSVSLVGTQYFGPGTRLLVL.

The genes are TRBV6-5 and TRBJ2-3, with 10 bases fitting TRBD2. There are 15 residues in the CDR3. V was pared by 7 bases and J by 3 bases, with 7 bases of the junction left unmatched. Germline V gene data show CDR1 as MNHEY and CDR2 as SVGAGI. Here the CDR3 DNA reads TGTGCCAGCACCCCCGGGACTAGCGAGACAGATACGCAGTATTTT. This codes for CASTPGTSETDTQYF.

This clone was counted a few times. The chain uses TRBV10-2 and TRBJ1-2; possibly TRBD1 for D (6 bases). The CDR3 extends over 15 amino acids. V was trimmed by 0 bases and J by 7 bases, leaving 15 bases between them. Germline-derived CDR1 and CDR2 are WSHSY and SAAADI. The CDR3: CASSESNRDISGYTF. DNA of the CDR3: TGCGCCAGCAGTGAGTCGAATCGGGACATCTCTGGCTACACCTTC.

The chain combines TRBV9 with TRBJ1-2, with D tentatively TRBD1 (5 bases). The V end was cut by 0 bases, the J end by 5 bases, with 11 bases between. The CDR3 runs to 14 residues. The V gene's germline CDR1 is SGDLS and CDR2 YYNGEE. For the CDR3, the DNA is TGTGCCAGCAGCGTAGATAACAGGCCATATGGCTACACCTTC. Its translation is CASSVDNRPYGYTF.

This clone was seen a few times. The chain is built from TRBV9 and TRBJ1-1; D gene unclear. The CDR3 length is 14 residues. V shed 3 bases and J shed 3 bases, with 12 bases lying between them. Germline V gene sequence: CDR1 SGDLS, CDR2 YYNGEE. The CDR3 loop is CASSGRGRDTEAFF. CDR3 sequence (DNA): TGTGCCAGCAGCGGACGCGGGAGGGACACTGAAGCTTTCTTT.

Only a few counts were recorded for this clone. This chain connects TRBV7-6 to TRBJ1-5; 7 nucleotides line up with TRBD1. The CDR3 spans 15 residues. The trim removed 1 base at V and 0 bases at J, leaving 0 bases unmatched. Germline CDR1 SGHVS, CDR2 FNYEAQ. The chain's CDR3 is CASSLGTGSNQPQHF. CDR3 in DNA: TGTGCCAGCAGCTTAGGGACAGGTAGCAATCAGCCCCAGCATTTT. Full variable domain (rest looked up from reference TRBV7-6 and TRBJ1-5): GAGVSQSPRYKVTKRGQDVALRCDPISGHVSLYWYRQALGQGPEFLTYFNYEAQQDKSGLPNDRFSAERPEGSISTLTIQRTEQRDSAMYRCASSLGTGSNQPQHFGDGTRLSIL.

This rearrangement joins TRBV2 to TRBJ1-6; TRBD1 aligns across 9 bases. The V segment lost 7 bases and the J segment 11 bases; nucleotides outside the gene matches: 9. CDR1 is SNHLY and CDR2 is FYNNEI in the germline V gene. This CDR3 is built from 14 residues. DNA for the CDR3: TGTGCCAGCACAGGAGGACAGGGGAGGACACCCCTCCACTTT. Translation gives CASTGGQGRTPLHF.

This clone was counted only a few times. The chain is built from TRBV28 and TRBJ1-2, with D uncertain. V lost 4 bases, J lost 5 bases, and 8 bases lay in between. This CDR3 spans 12 amino acids. In germline, CDR1 is MDHEN, CDR2 SYDVKM. CDR3 sequence reads: CASSSNTYGYTF. CDR3 in DNA: TGTGCCAGCAGTTCCAACACATATGGCTACACCTTC.

V is TRBV5-1 and J is TRBJ2-6; 10 bases are shared with TRBD1. After removal of 1 base from V and 0 bases from J, the junction contained 1 base not matched to a gene. Germline assignment: CDR1 SGHRS and CDR2 YFSETQ. The CDR3 runs to 17 residues. The DNA for the CDR3 is TGCGCCAGCAGCTTGAGGACAGGGGGCTCTGGGGCCAACGTCCTGACTTTC. This sequence encodes CASSLRTGGSGANVLTF.

The genes are TRBV5-4 and TRBJ2-1, with a weak D call TRBD2 (6 bases). V was pared by 0 bases and J by 5 bases, with 12 bases between. The CDR3 runs 15 residues. The V gene's germline CDR1 is SGHNT and CDR2 YYREEE (reference sequence). In nucleotides, the CDR3 is TGTGCCAGCAGCTTGGGTAGCGGACGGAACAATGAGCAGTTCTTC. This encodes CASSLGSGRNNEQFF.